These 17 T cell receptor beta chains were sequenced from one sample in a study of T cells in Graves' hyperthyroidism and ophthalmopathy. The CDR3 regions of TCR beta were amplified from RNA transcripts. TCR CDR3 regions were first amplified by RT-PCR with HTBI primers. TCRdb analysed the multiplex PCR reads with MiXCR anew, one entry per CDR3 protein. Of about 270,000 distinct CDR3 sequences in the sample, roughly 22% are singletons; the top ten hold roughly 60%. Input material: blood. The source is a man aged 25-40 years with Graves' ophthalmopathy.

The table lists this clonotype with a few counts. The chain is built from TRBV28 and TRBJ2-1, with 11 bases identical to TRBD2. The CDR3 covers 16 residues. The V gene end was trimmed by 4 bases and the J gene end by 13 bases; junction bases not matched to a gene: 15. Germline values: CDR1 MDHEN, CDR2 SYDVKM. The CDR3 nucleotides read TGTGCCAGCAGTTCTATAGAGGGGACTAGCGGAGGGGAACAGTTCTTC. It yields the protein CASSSIEGTSGGEQFF.

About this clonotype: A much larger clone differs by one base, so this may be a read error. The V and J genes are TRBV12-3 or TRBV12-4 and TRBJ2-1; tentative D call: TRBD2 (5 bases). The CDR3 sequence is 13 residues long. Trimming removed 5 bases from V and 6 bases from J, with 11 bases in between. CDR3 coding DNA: TGTGCCAGCAGTACCACTAGTACCAATGAGCAGTTCTTC. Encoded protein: CASSTTSTNEQFF.

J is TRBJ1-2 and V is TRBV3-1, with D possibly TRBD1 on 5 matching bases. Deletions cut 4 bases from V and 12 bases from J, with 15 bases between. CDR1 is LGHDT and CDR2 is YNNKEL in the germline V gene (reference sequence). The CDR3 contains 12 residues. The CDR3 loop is CASSPAQGLHTF. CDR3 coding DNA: TGTGCCAGCAGCCCCGCGCAGGGCTTGCACACCTTC. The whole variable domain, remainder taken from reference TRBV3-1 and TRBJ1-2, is DTAVSQTPKYLVTQMGNDKSIKCEQNLGHDTMYWYKQDSKKFLKIMFSYNNKELIINETVPNRFSPKSPDKAHLNLHINSLELGDSAVYFCASSPAQGLHTFGSGTRLTVV.

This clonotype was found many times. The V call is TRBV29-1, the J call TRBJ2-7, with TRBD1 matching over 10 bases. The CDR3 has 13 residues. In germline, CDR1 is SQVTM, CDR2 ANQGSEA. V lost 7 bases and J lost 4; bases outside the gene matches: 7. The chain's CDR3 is CSGQDRGSYEQYF. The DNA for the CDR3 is TGCAGCGGTCAGGACAGGGGGTCGTACGAGCAGTACTTC.

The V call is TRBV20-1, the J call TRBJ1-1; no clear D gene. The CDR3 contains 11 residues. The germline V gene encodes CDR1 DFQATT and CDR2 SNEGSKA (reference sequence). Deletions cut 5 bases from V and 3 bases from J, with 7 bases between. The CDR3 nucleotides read TGCAGTGCTCCCCGGGACACTGAAGCTTTCTTT. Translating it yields CSAPRDTEAFF.

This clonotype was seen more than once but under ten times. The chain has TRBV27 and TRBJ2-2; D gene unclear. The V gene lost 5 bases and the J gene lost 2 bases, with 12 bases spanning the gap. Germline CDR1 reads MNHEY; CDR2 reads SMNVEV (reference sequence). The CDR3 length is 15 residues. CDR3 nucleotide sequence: TGTGCCAGCAGTAAGGGTATCCCTAACACCGGGGAGCTGTTTTTT. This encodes CASSKGIPNTGELFF.

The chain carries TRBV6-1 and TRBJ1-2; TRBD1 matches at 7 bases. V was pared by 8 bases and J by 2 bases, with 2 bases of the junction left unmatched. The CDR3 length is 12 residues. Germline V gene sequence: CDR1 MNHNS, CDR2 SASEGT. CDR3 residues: CASGGQNYGYTF. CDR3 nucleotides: TGTGCCAGCGGGGGACAGAACTATGGCTACACCTTC.

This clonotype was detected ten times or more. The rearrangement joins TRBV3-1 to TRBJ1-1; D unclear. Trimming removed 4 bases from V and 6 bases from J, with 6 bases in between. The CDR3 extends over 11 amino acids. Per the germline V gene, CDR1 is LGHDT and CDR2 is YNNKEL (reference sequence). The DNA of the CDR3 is TGTGCCAGCAGCCTTGAGGCTGAAGCTTTCTTT. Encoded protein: CASSLEAEAFF.

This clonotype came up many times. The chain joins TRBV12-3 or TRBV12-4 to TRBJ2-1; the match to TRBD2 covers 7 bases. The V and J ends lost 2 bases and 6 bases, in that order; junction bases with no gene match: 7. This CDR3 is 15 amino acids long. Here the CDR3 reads CASSLSLAATNEQFF. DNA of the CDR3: TGTGCCAGCAGTTTAAGTCTAGCGGCAACCAATGAGCAGTTCTTC.

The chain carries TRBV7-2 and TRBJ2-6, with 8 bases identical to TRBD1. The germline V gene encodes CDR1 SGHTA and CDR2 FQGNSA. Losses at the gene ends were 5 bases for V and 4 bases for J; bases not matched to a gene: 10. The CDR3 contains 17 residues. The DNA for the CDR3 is TGTGCCAGCAGCCCTCAATCCCAGGGGGCAGGGGCCAACGTCCTGACTTTC. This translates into CASSPQSQGAGANVLTF.

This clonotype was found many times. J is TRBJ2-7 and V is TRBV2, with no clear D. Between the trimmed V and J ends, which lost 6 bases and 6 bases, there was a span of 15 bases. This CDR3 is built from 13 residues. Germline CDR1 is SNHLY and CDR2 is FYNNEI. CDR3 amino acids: CASRAEDGSEQYF. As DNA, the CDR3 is TGTGCCAGCAGGGCAGAGGACGGAAGCGAGCAGTACTTC.

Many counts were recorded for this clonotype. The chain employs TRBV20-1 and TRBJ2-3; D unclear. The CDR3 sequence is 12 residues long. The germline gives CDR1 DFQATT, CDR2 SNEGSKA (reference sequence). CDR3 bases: TGCAGGGTCAGCGCTAGCACAGATACGCAGTATTTT. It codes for CRVSASTDTQYF.

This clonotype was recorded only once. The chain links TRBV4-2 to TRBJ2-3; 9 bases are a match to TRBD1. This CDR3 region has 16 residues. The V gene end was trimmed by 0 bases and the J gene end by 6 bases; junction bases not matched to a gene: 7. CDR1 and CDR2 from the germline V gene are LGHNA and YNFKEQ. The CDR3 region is CASSQELDRGIDTQYF. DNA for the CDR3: TGTGCCAGCAGCCAAGAACTGGACAGGGGAATTGATACGCAGTATTTT.

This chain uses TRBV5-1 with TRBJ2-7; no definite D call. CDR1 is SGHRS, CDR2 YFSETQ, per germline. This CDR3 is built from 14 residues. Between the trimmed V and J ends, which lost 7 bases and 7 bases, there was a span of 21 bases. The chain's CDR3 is CASALPTDDREQYF. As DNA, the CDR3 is TGCGCCAGCGCTTTACCCACGGACGATCGGGAGCAGTACTTC.

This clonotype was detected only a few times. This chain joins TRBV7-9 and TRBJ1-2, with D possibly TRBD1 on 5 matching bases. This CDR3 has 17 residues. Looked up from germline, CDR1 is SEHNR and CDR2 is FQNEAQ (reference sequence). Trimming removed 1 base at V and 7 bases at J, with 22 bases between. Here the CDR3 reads CASSLVGQNPLLSGYTF. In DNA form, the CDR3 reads TGTGCCAGCAGCTTAGTGGGGCAGAACCCCCTCTTAAGTGGCTACACCTTC.

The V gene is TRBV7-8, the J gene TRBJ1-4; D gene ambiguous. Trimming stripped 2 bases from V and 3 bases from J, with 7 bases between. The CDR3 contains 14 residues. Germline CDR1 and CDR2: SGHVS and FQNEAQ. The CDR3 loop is CASSLTLANEKLFF. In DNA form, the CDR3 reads TGTGCCAGCAGCTTAACGTTAGCTAATGAAAAACTGTTTTTT.

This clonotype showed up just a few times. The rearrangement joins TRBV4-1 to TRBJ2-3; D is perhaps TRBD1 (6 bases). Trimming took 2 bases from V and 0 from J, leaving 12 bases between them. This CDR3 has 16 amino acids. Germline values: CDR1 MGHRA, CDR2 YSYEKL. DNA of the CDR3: TGCGCCAGCAGCCAAAACCCGGGACACAGCACAGATACGCAGTATTTT. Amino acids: CASSQNPGHSTDTQYF.